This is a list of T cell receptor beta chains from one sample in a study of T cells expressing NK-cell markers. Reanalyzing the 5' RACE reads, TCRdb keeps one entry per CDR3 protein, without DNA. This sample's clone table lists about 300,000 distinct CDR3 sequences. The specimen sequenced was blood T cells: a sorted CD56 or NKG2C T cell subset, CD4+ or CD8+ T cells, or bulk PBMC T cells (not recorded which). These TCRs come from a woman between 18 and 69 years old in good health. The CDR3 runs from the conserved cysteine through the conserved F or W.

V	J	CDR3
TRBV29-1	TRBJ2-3	CSVEGTPSGTDTQYF
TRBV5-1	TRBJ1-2	CASSLGDVNYGYTF
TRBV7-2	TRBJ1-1	CASSLAGKLGTEAFF
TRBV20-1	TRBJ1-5	CSAFEQGNQPQHF
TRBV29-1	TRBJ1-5	CSVPGGPRNQPQHF
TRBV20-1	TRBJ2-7	CSARVWTHSYEQYF
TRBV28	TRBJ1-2	CASRPNYGYTF
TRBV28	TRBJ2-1	CASSLNLLAEFF
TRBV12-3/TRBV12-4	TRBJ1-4	CASSPAGGVSGEKLFF
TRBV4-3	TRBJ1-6	CASSQENIYNSPLHF
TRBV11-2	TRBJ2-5	CASSLLGGRLETQYF
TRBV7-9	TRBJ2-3	CASSLNSGTGTGDTQYF
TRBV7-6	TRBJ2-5	CASSLGHHQETQYF
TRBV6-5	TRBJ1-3	CASKLGTAGNTIYF
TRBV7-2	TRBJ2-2	CASTRYATGAGELFF
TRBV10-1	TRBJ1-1	CASSGVAGLMNTEAFF
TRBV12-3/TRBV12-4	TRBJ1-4	CASSTPGGINEKLFF
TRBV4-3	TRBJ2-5	CASSQGQIEETQYF
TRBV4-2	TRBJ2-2	CASSQQLAGGELFF
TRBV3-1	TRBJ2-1	CASKRTGTAVSSEQFF
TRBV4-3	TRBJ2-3	CASSQSTGTDTQYF
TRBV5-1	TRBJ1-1	CATDRETEAYF
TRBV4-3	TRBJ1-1	CASSQGGGMNTEAFF
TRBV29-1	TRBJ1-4	CSVAAGVGEKLFF
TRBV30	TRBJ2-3	CAWNIARDTQYF
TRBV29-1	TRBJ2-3	CSVGRQGRTDTQYF
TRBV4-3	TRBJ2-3	CASSQGDKSGDTQYF
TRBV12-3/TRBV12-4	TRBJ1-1	CASSPGPGNTEAFF
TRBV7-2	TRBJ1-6	CASSLSAGVNSPLHF
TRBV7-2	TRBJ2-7	CASSGYGTSGAYEQYF
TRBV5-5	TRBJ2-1	CASSTPTSASYNEQFF
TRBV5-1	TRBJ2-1	CASSLIKGPYNEQFF
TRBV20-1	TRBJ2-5	CSARDRRAGQETQYF
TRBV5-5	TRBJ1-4	CASTPGHRKTNEKLFF
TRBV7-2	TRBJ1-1	CASSVRTEAFF
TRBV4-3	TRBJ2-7	CASSQDRNLLNSYEQYF
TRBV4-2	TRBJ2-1	CASSQVGAGTVDNEQFF
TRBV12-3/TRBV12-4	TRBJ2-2	CASSLLTGELFF
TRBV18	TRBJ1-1	CASSPNQGMTEAFF
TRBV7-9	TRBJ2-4	CASSSLYDIAKNIQYF
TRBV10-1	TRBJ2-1	CASTEALNEQFF
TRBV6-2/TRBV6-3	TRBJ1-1	CASSSRGFFTEAFF
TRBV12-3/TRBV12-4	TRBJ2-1	CASSLTKTSGISYNEQFF
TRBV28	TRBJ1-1	CASSQKPPVNTEAFF
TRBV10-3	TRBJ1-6	CAISESGVRDSPLHF
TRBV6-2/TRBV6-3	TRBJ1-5	CASRVGGPSNQPQHF
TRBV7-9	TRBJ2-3	CASGGYSTDTQYF
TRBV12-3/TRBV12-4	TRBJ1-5	CASSLEPGQKDQPQHF
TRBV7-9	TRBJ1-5	CASSLASRVDQPQHF
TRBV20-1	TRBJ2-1	CSAGLAGRSYNEQFF
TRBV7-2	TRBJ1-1	CASSSDSMNTEAFF
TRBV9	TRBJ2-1	CASSVTRDEQFF
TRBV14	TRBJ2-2	CASSPSGTGELFF
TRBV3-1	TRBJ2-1	CASSQATGYEFF
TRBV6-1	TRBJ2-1	CASSEPRGELRNEQFF
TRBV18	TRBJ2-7	CASSPPWDGTYEQYF
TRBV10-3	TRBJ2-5	CAISAGQGQETQYF
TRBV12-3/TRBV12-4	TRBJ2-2	CASTLWGANTGELFF
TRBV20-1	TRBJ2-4	CSARDRQGAKNIQYF